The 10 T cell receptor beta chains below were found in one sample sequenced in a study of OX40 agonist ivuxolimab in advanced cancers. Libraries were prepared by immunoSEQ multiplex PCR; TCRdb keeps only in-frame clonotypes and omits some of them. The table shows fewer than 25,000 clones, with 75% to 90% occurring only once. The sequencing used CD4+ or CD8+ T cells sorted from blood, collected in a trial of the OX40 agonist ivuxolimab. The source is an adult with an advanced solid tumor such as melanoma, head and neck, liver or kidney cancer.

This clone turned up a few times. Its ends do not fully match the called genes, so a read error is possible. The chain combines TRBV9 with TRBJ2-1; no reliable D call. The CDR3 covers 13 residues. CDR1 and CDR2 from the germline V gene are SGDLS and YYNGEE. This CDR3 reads CASNVNLKDEQFF. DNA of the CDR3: TGTGCCAGCAACGTAAATCTCAAAGATGAGCAGTTCTTC.

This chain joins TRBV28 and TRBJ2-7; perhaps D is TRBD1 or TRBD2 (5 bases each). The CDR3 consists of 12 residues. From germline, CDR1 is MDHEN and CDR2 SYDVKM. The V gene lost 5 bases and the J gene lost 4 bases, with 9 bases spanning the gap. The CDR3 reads CASSPGAYEQYF. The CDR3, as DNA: TGTGCCAGCAGTCCCGGGGCTTACGAGCAGTACTTC.

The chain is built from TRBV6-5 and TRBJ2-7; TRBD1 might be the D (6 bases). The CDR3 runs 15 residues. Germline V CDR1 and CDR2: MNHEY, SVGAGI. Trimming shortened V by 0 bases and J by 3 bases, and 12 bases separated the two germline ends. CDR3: CASSYSRGSYYEQYF. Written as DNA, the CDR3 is TGTGCCAGCAGTTACTCGAGGGGGTCATACTACGAGCAGTACTTC.

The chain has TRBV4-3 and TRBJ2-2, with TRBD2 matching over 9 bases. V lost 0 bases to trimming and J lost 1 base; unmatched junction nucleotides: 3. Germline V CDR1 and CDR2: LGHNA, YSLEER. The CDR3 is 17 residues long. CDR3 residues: CASSQETSGKNTGELFF. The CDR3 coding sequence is TGCGCCAGCAGCCAAGAGACTAGCGGAAAGAACACCGGGGAGCTGTTTTTT.

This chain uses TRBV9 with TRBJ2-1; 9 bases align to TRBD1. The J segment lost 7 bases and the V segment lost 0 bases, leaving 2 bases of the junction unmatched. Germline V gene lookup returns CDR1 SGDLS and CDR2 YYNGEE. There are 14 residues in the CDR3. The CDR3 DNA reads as TGTGCCAGCAGCGTAGGGGGACAGGGTAATGAGCAGTTCTTC. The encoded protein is CASSVGGQGNEQFF.

The CDR3 DNA reads as TGCGCCAGCAGCCAAGGGACCTACAATGAGCAGTTCTTC. This gives the protein CASSQGTYNEQFF. The chain employs TRBV4-1 and TRBJ2-1; D gene uncertain. The V end was cut by 1 base, the J end by 2 bases, with 3 bases between. CDR3 length: 13 amino acids. Germline V lookup: CDR1 MGHRA, CDR2 YSYEKL.

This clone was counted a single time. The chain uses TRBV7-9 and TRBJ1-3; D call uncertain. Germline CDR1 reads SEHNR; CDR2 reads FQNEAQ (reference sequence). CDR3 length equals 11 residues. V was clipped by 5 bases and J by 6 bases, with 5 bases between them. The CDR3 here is CASSPQNTIYF. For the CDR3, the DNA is TGTGCCAGCAGCCCGCAAAACACCATATATTTT.

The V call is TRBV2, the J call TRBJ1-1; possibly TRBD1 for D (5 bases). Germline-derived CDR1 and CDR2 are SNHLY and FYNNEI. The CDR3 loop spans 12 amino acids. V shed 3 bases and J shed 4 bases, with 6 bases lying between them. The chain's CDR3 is CASSEGVTEAFF. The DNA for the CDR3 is TGTGCCAGCAGTGAGGGGGTCACTGAAGCTTTCTTT.

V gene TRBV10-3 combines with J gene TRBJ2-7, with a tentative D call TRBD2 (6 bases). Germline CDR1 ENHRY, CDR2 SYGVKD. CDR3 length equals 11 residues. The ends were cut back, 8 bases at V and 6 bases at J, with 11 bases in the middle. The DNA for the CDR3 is TGTGCCATCGGGGCCGGGGGCGAGCAGTACTTC. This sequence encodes CAIGAGGEQYF.

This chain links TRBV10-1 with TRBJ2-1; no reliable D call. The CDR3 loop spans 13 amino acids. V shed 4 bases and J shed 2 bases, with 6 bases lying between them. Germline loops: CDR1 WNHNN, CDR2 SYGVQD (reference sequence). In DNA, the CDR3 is TGCGCCAGCAGTGTGCAACCCTACAATGAGCAGTTCTTC. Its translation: CASSVQPYNEQFF.